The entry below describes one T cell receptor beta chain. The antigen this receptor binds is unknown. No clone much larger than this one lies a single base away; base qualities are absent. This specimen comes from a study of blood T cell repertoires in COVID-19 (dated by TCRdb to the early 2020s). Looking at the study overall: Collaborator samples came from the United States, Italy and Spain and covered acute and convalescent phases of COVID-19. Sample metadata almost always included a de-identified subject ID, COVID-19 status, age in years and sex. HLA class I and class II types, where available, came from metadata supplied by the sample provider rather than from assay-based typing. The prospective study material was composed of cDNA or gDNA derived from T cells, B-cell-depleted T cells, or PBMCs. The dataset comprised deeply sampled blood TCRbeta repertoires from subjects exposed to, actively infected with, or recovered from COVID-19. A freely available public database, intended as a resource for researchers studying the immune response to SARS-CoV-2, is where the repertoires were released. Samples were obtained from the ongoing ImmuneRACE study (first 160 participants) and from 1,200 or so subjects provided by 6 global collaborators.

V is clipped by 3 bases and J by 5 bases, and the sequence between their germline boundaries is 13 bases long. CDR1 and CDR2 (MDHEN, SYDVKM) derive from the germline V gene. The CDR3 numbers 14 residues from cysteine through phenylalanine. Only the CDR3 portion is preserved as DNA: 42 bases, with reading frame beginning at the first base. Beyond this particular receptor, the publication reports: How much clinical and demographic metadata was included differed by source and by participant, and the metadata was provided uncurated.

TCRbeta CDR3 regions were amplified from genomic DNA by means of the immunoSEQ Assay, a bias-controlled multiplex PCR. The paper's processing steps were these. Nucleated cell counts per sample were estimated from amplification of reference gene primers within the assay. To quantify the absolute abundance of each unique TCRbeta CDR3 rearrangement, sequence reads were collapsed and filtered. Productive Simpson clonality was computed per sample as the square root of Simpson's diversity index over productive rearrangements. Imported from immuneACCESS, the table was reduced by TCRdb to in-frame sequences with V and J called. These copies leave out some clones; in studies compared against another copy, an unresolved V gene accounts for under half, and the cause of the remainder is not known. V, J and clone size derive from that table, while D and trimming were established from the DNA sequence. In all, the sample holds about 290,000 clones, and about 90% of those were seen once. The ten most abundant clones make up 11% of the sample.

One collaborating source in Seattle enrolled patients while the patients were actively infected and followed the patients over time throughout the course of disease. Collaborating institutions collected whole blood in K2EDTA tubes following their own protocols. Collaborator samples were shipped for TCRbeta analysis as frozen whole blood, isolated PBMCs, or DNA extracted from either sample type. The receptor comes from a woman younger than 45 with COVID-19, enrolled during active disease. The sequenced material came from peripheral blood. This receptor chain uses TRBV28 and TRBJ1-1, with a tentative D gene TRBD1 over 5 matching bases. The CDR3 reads CASSLAGIGTEAFF. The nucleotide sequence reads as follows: TGTGCCAGCAGTTTGGCAGGGATCGGGACTGAAGCTTTCTTT.